Below, one T cell receptor (beta chain) is given with its context. These data belong to a study of cytomegalovirus exposure and HLA in healthy donors. Amplification used 60 Vbeta primers and 13 Jbeta primers. Measured with immunoSEQ multiplex PCR; TCRdb has only the in-frame clones, and not every one. The sample has 100,000 to 150,000 clones; 17% are singletons. The specimen sequenced was PBMCs. This TCR was sampled from a female donor in good health and CMV-seropositive.

CDR3 region: CASSQAIAGRTYNEQFF. In DNA form, the CDR3 reads TGTGCCAGCAGCCAAGCAATCGCAGGGAGGACCTACAATGAGCAGTTCTTC. The chain couples TRBV4-2 to TRBJ2-1, with D possibly matching TRBD2 (6 bases). The CDR3 has 17 amino acids. Germline V CDR1 and CDR2: LGHNA, YNFKEQ. V was cut by 1 base and J by 2 bases, with 15 bases left in between.